The rows below give T cell receptor beta chains drawn from one sample of a study of T cell responses to AZD1222 COVID-19 vaccine. TCRdb's copy holds only in-frame clones and misses some; the assay was immunoSEQ multiplex PCR. This table has 150,000 to 200,000 clones, roughly 90% appearing once. Sequenced here: peripheral blood, sampled 28 days after the second AZD1222 dose. The origin of the receptors is an adult who received the AZD1222 COVID-19 vaccine. CDR3s include the opening cysteine and the closing phenylalanine or tryptophan. Clone size, where shown, is once, few, many, or a class for clones that have expanded.

size,V,J,CDR3
once,TRBV6-5,TRBJ1-2,CASSYQGQDYGYTF
NA,TRBV5-6,TRBJ1-5,CASSLGQPDQPQHF
few,TRBV7-2,TRBJ2-3,CASRSDREGTDTQYF
NA,TRBV6-5,TRBJ1-1,CASSPGQGAGTEAFF
NA,TRBV18,TRBJ2-7,CASSPLAGGTDEQYF
NA,TRBV5-1,TRBJ2-1,CASSFLGGFEPQDNEQFF
few,TRBV19,TRBJ1-2,CASRPADKGIYGYTF
NA,TRBV18,TRBJ2-1,CASSPEVGQKKYNEQFF
NA,TRBV28,TRBJ1-3,CASSFTNSGNTIYF
once,TRBV2,TRBJ1-6,CAGPWRPGGLHPLYNSPLHF
once,TRBV7-9,TRBJ1-1,CASSYQVNTEAFF
NA,TRBV10-3,TRBJ1-2,CAISESSGALGYTF
NA,TRBV29-1,TRBJ1-1,CSVAGTIAEAFF
NA,TRBV25-1,TRBJ1-1,CASSDPGQGGAEAFF
NA,TRBV19,TRBJ2-1,CASSSGGAGEQFF
NA,TRBV13,TRBJ1-2,CASSTRTQGIRGYTF
NA,TRBV7-9,TRBJ2-1,CASSSTGPYNEQFF
NA,TRBV21-1,TRBJ1-5,CASSTYFRGPEQPQHF
NA,TRBV3-1/TRBV3-2,TRBJ2-7,CASSQTPTGEDEQYF
NA,TRBV3-1/TRBV3-2,TRBJ2-2,CASSRYRGNTGELFF
NA,TRBV10-3,TRBJ1-1,CAISEFGFTGYVNTEAFF
few,TRBV7-9,TRBJ1-2,CASSFSGGGTGHYGYTF
few,TRBV15,TRBJ2-7,CATSRDSGYEQYF
NA,TRBV11-2,TRBJ2-2,CASSFWTVGTGELFF
NA,TRBV9,TRBJ1-1,CASSVGMNTEAFF
NA,TRBV19,TRBJ2-3,CASMFGDTQYF
NA,TRBV2,TRBJ2-3,CASSELAITDTQYF
few,TRBV7-9,TRBJ2-3,CASSFQGADTDTQYF
NA,TRBV19,TRBJ2-7,CAPRWYSYEQYF
once,TRBV6-5,TRBJ2-7,CASSPFGGEQYF
NA,TRBV5-4,TRBJ1-1,CASSPLGELNTEAFF
NA,TRBV18,TRBJ1-2,CASSGGQGYYGYTF
NA,TRBV5-6,TRBJ1-2,CASSFKTGGGNYGYTF
NA,TRBV6-5,TRBJ1-5,CASSRDEVQPQHF
NA,TRBV4-2,TRBJ2-4,CASSPQYLRESANIQYF
NA,TRBV19,TRBJ2-4,CASNPPLAKNIQYF
NA,TRBV9,TRBJ2-1,CASSHGGGNEQFF
once,TRBV7-9,TRBJ1-5,CASSLDRGRQPQHF
NA,TRBV7-8,TRBJ2-7,CASSLSASGEQYF
NA,TRBV7-8,TRBJ1-1,CASRIRTNTEAFF
NA,TRBV6-5,TRBJ1-5,CASSAIDRSNQPQHF
NA,TRBV10-3,TRBJ1-1,CAISVGGIAEAFF